This TCR beta chain appears in the sequencing data of a study of siplizumab effects on memory and regulatory T cells. Germline V gene sequence: CDR1 SGHRS, CDR2 YFSETQ. Trimming shortened V by 3 bases and J by 2 bases, and 11 bases separated the two germline ends. The CDR3 is 14 amino acids. Sequencing was performed with immunoSEQ multiplex PCR; in TCRdb, only in-frame clones are kept and a portion is missing. Of approximately 110,000 clones listed, 92% are singletons. This TCR was recovered from a human donor in good health. Source material: Tregs sorted from blood. The genes are TRBV5-1 and TRBJ1-1, with D perhaps matching TRBD1 (6 bases). Here the CDR3 DNA reads TGCGCCAGCAGCTGGGGGGCAGGAAACACTGAAGCTTTCTTT. It yields the protein CASSWGAGNTEAFF.